These 18 T cell receptor beta chains originate from one sample sequenced in a study of brain T cells in children with intractable seizures. Assay used: immunoSEQ multiplex PCR; TCRdb lists only in-frame clones, some missing. The table includes thousands of clones, 73% detected once. The sequenced cases were selected for having the highest brain T cell transcript signatures. Here the sequenced sample was resected brain tissue, taken at surgery. These receptors originate from a boy in the first two years of life with tuberous sclerosis and intractable seizures.

Judged by abundance, this clone is medium-sized. The gene calls are TRBV9 and TRBJ2-7; TRBD1 might be the D (6 bases). V gave up 3 bases and J gave up 3 bases, with 10 bases separating them. The CDR3 length is 13 residues. CDR1 is SGDLS, CDR2 YYNGEE, per germline. In nucleotides, the CDR3 is TGTGCCAGCAGCGACGGACAGAACTACGAGCAGTACTTC. It translates to CASSDGQNYEQYF.

This rearrangement joins TRBV3-1 (or the pseudogene TRBV3-2) to TRBJ2-3; 10 bases are shared with TRBD1. J was trimmed by 3 bases and V by 5 bases; bases with no gene match: 11. Per germline, CDR1 LGHDT and CDR2 YNNKEL (reference sequence). The CDR3 has 17 residues. CDR3 sequence (DNA): TGTGCCAGCAGCTTAGTAAAGACAGGGGGCTCAACAGATACGCAGTATTTT. As protein: CASSLVKTGGSTDTQYF.

The chain joins TRBV5-1 to TRBJ2-1; 9 bases are shared with TRBD2. Germline trimming cut 6 bases from V and 2 bases from J; bases unmatched to any gene: 3. CDR3 length equals 14 residues. CDR1 is SGHRS, CDR2 YFSETQ, per germline. The CDR3 region has the DNA TGCGCCAGCACTAGCGGGACTACCTACAATGAGCAGTTCTTC. Its translation: CASTSGTTYNEQFF.

V usage is TRBV7-2 and J usage is TRBJ2-3, with TRBD2 identical over 8 bases. V trimming: 1 base; J trimming: 2 bases; junction bases outside the gene matches: 5. CDR3 length: 16 amino acids. CDR1 and CDR2 (germline): SGHTA, FQGNSA. The CDR3 bases are TGTGCCAGCAGCTTAGGAGCTAGCGGGTTCACAGATACGCAGTATTTT. This codes for CASSLGASGFTDTQYF.

This sequence joins TRBV11-2 and TRBJ2-7, with TRBD1 as a possible D gene (6 bases). The V end lost 5 bases, the J end lost 0 bases, and 14 bases lay between the germline ends. The length of the CDR3 is 15 residues. Germline CDR1 and CDR2: SGHAT and FQNNGV. CDR3 sequence (DNA): TGTGCCAGCAGCCCCTTGACAGGACTCTCCTACGAGCAGTACTTC. Protein: CASSPLTGLSYEQYF. The full variable domain, in which reference TRBV11-2 and TRBJ2-7 provide the parts outside the CDR3, is EAGVAQSPRYKIIEKRQSVAFWCNPISGHATLYWYQQILGQGPKLLIQFQNNGVVDDSQLPKDRFSAERLKGVDSTLKIQPAKLEDSAVYLCASSPLTGLSYEQYFGPGTRLTVT.

The chain uses TRBV6-1 and TRBJ1-2; no clear D. Germline V CDR1 and CDR2: MNHNS, SASEGT. V was shortened by 2 bases and J by 8 bases, with 9 bases between the two germline ends. The length of the CDR3 is 12 residues. CDR3 bases: TGTGCCAGCAGTGAAACCTGGGAAGGCTACACCTTC. Its protein is CASSETWEGYTF.

The chain has TRBV9 and TRBJ2-5; D might be TRBD2 (6 bases). The V end was cut by 9 bases, the J end by 2 bases, with 11 bases between. In germline, CDR1 is SGDLS, CDR2 YYNGEE. The CDR3 runs 12 residues. The CDR3, as DNA: TGTGCCAACCCGGGACTTCAAGAGACCCAGTACTTC. This encodes CANPGLQETQYF.

The chain couples TRBV3-1 (or the pseudogene TRBV3-2) to TRBJ1-1; maybe TRBD1 (5 bases). The CDR3 sequence is 16 residues long. CDR1 LGHDT and CDR2 YNNKEL come from the germline V gene (reference sequence). Trimming took off 5 bases at V and 4 bases at J, with 20 bases between the two ends. The CDR3 coding sequence is TGTGCCAGCAGCTCGATCTGGGGGGAGGAGAGCACTGAAGCTTTCTTT. Its translation is CASSSIWGEESTEAFF.

CDR3 sequence: CSVVYEEKLFF. The CDR3 DNA sequence: TGCAGCGTTGTCTACGAGGAAAAACTGTTTTTT. V is TRBV29-1 and J is TRBJ1-4; the D is unclear. Looked up from germline, CDR1 is SQVTM and CDR2 is ANQGSEA. With 4 bases removed from V and 8 bases from J, the gap between germline ends came to 8 bases. This CDR3 comprises 11 residues.

The rearrangement uses TRBV3-1 (or the pseudogene TRBV3-2) and TRBJ2-5; 8 nucleotides agree with TRBD2. The CDR3 has 15 amino acids. Per germline, CDR1 LGHDT and CDR2 YNNKEL (reference sequence). The V and J ends lost 6 bases and 4 bases, in that order; junction bases with no gene match: 10. CDR3: CASSLRGGRRETQYF. The CDR3 DNA reads as TGTGCCAGCAGTCTTCGGGGGGGCCGGCGAGAGACCCAGTACTTC.

The gene calls are TRBV27 and TRBJ1-2; D not certain. CDR1 and CDR2 (germline): MNHEY, SMNVEV (reference sequence). The length of the CDR3 is 15 residues. Trimming shortened V by 0 bases and J by 4 bases, and 12 bases separated the two germline ends. The DNA for the CDR3 is TGTGCCAGCAGTTTATCAGGGTCCTACTTCTATGGCTACACCTTC. It specifies CASSLSGSYFYGYTF.

This CDR3 reads CASSWGKFAEAFF. The DNA for the CDR3 is TGTGCCAGCAGTTGGGGGAAGTTCGCTGAAGCTTTCTTT. The chain joins TRBV27 to TRBJ1-1, with D possibly being TRBD1 (5 bases). The CDR3 sequence is 13 residues long. Germline assignment: CDR1 MNHEY and CDR2 SMNVEV (reference sequence). Trimming took 4 bases from V and 6 from J, leaving 12 bases between them.

The chain carries TRBV9 and TRBJ2-3; D is unresolved. V was pared by 0 bases and J by 0 bases, with 14 bases between. The CDR3 sequence is 17 residues long. CDR1 is SGDLS, CDR2 YYNGEE, per germline. The CDR3, as DNA: TGTGCCAGCAGCGTAGGTCGGCTCCCTACTAGCACAGATACGCAGTATTTT. It codes for CASSVGRLPTSTDTQYF.

The chain links TRBV11-3 to TRBJ2-5; TRBD1 matches at 7 bases. J gave up 4 bases and V 5 bases, and 7 bases lay outside the gene matches. The CDR3 is 14 amino acids. The germline V gene encodes CDR1 SGHNT and CDR2 YENEEA. CDR3 residues: CASSPQGVGETQYF. The CDR3 DNA is TGTGCCAGCAGCCCCCAGGGGGTCGGAGAGACCCAGTACTTC.

The V call is TRBV27, the J call TRBJ1-2; unclear D gene. CDR1 is MNHEY, CDR2 SMNVEV, per germline (reference sequence). Deletions cut 4 bases from V and 5 bases from J, with 17 bases between. CDR3 length: 15 amino acids. Here the CDR3 DNA reads TGTGCCAGCAGTTCTTTATCGTCTTGGTTTTATGGCTACACCTTC. It specifies CASSSLSSWFYGYTF.

The chain is built from TRBV18 and TRBJ1-3, with D perhaps matching TRBD1 (5 bases). CDR1 and CDR2 from the germline V gene are KGHSH and LQKENI. The CDR3 runs to 15 residues. The V gene lost 4 bases and the J gene lost 0 bases, with 10 bases spanning the gap. The DNA for the CDR3 is TGTGCCAGCTCACAGGGGATGGGCTCTGGAAACACCATATATTTT. Its translation: CASSQGMGSGNTIYF.

The chain is built from TRBV19 and TRBJ2-7; possibly TRBD1 or TRBD2 for D (5 bases each). This CDR3 is 13 amino acids long. Germline V gene data show CDR1 as LNHDA and CDR2 as SQIVND (reference sequence). V lost 5 bases, J lost 3 bases, and 11 bases lay in between. The CDR3 region is CASSPGDGYEQYF. CDR3 bases: TGTGCCAGTAGTCCCGGGGACGGCTACGAGCAGTACTTC.

This clone has a handful of counts. The DNA for the CDR3 is TGTGCCAGCAGCGCCGGGACAGGGGTAGTGGAGACCCAGTACTTC. This translates into CASSAGTGVVETQYF. The rearrangement links TRBV2 to TRBJ2-5; TRBD1 agrees at 10 bases. The CDR3 is 15 residues long. Germline V gene sequence: CDR1 SNHLY, CDR2 FYNNEI. V shed 6 bases and J 5 bases; nucleotides not matched to a gene: 9.